This T cell receptor beta chain was profiled in a study of shared clonotypes between healthy human individuals. Study results and limitations: Among donors, the sharing of clonotypes was expected to be influenced by sequencing depth.

Germline CDR1 reads MNHEY; CDR2 reads SMNVEV (reference sequence). This CDR3 contains 15 residues. Deletions cut 4 bases from V and 8 bases from J, with 17 bases between. Per the study methods: Owing to the provision of junction-only sequences devoid of quality scores by immunoSEQ, filtering differed. Assay used: immunoSEQ multiplex PCR; TCRdb lists only in-frame clones, some missing. Clonal size and the V and J genes are those of that table, whereas D and trimming came from the DNA. In the table there are more than 1 million clones, 70% to 80% of which are singletons. As regards this clone: Its antigen is unidentified.

Source material: memory CD4+ T cells from PBMCs. As for subset: CD45RA-negative fraction. This TCR was sampled from a man younger than 30 in good health. Some clones in this sample may be carry-over from other donors' samples. The J gene is TRBJ1-4, the V gene TRBV27, with D possibly matching TRBD1 (6 bases). DNA of the CDR3: TGTGCCAGCAGTTCCGCAGGTGGGGGCGAGGAAAAACTGTTTTTT. Translation gives CASSSAGGGEEKLFF.